A single sample gave rise to the 14 T cell receptor beta chains below, sequenced in a study of cytomegalovirus exposure and HLA in healthy donors. The PCR was carried out with 60 Vbeta primers and 13 Jbeta primers. Sequencing was performed with immunoSEQ multiplex PCR; in TCRdb, only in-frame clones are kept and a portion is missing. Of tens of thousands of clones listed, about 89% were seen once; the top ten hold 8.5% to 10%. The sequenced sample was PBMCs. The source is a man younger than 45 in good health and CMV-seropositive.

V and J are TRBV27 and TRBJ2-7, with 10 bases lining up with TRBD2. The CDR3 length is 16 residues. Germline V gene sequence: CDR1 MNHEY, CDR2 SMNVEV (reference sequence). With 4 bases clipped from V and 4 bases from J, the junction kept 10 bases outside the gene matches. The CDR3, as DNA: TGTGCCAGCAGTTCCAGACTAGCGGGTCCAGGGTACGAGCAGTACTTC. This sequence encodes CASSSRLAGPGYEQYF.

This clone was seen only once. This chain connects TRBV15 to TRBJ1-4; D may be TRBD1 (5 bases). V shed 0 bases and J shed 5 bases, with 13 bases lying between them. CDR1 and CDR2 from the germline V gene are LNHNV and YYDKDF (reference sequence). This CDR3 contains 16 residues. The CDR3: CATSREVQGGNEKLFF. In nucleotides, the CDR3 is TGTGCCACCAGCAGAGAGGTTCAGGGCGGCAATGAAAAACTGTTTTTT.

This clone was found a few times. The rearrangement uses TRBV30 and TRBJ1-2; TRBD1 matches 8 bases. The CDR3 contains 12 residues. The J segment lost 7 bases and the V segment lost 4 bases, leaving 5 bases of the junction unmatched. CDR1 is GTSNPN, CDR2 SVGIG, per germline (reference sequence). The CDR3 loop reads CAWTGQGAGYTF. CDR3 coding DNA: TGTGCCTGGACAGGACAGGGAGCTGGCTACACCTTC.

The genes are TRBV27 and TRBJ2-5; no reliable D call. The ends were cut back, 4 bases at V and 2 bases at J, with 2 bases in the middle. CDR1 MNHEY and CDR2 SMNVEV come from the germline V gene (reference sequence). This CDR3 has 11 amino acids. The CDR3 protein is CASSSQETQYF. CDR3 nucleotides: TGTGCCAGCAGTTCTCAAGAGACCCAGTACTTC.

The chain links TRBV6-4 to TRBJ2-5; TRBD1 matches 7 bases. The last part of the DNA fits TRBJ2-7 better; the J call may be wrong. The CDR3 length is 14 residues. Germline-derived CDR1 and CDR2 are MRHNA and SNTAGT. CDR3 DNA: TGTGCCAGCACCGATAGGGACAGCTCCTACGAGCAGTACTTC. It specifies CASTDRDSSYEQYF.

The CDR3 DNA sequence: TGTGCCAGCATAAGTCGACAGATTGAAGCTTTCTTT. It encodes CASISRQIEAFF. This rearrangement joins TRBV6-1 to TRBJ1-1, with D perhaps matching TRBD1 (5 bases). Germline V gives CDR1 MNHNS, CDR2 SASEGT. With 7 bases removed from V and 7 bases from J, the gap between germline ends came to 13 bases. The CDR3 has 12 residues.

This clone has a handful of counts. The chain joins TRBV5-5 to TRBJ2-3; a weak D match, TRBD1 (6 bases). CDR3 size: 16 residues. Germline assignment: CDR1 SGHKS and CDR2 YYEKEE (reference sequence). V lost 2 bases and J lost 2, with 15 bases in between. Here the CDR3 DNA reads TGTGCCAGCAGCTTTCTTACAGGGAGCCCCACAGATACGCAGTATTTT. It specifies CASSFLTGSPTDTQYF.

This clone has only one observation. This rearrangement joins TRBV25-1 to TRBJ1-5; 8 bases are a match to TRBD1. The CDR3 length is 14 residues. The V and J ends lost 5 bases and 4 bases, in that order; junction bases with no gene match: 4. Germline CDR1 and CDR2: MGHDK and SYGVNS. CDR3 sequence reads: CASSTDRVNQPQHF. The CDR3 nucleotides read TGTGCCAGCAGTACGGACAGGGTGAATCAGCCCCAGCATTTT.

The genes are TRBV19 and TRBJ2-7; 7 nucleotides agree with TRBD2. CDR1 LNHDA and CDR2 SQIVND come from the germline V gene (reference sequence). Trimming took 10 bases from V and 1 from J; bases not matched to a gene: 7. CDR3 length: 13 amino acids. CDR3 bases: TGTGCCACCAGCGGGACGGATTCCTACGAGCAGTACTTC. It is translated as CATSGTDSYEQYF.

This sequence joins TRBV5-4 and TRBJ2-6; D is perhaps TRBD1 (6 bases). The germline V gene has CDR1 SGHNT and CDR2 YYREEE (reference sequence). The CDR3 is 16 residues long. Deletions cut 0 bases from V and 2 bases from J, with 9 bases between. The chain's CDR3 is CASSLEQGTGANVLTF. The CDR3 DNA sequence: TGTGCCAGCAGCTTGGAGCAGGGGACTGGGGCCAACGTCCTGACTTTC.

The rearrangement uses TRBV5-1 and TRBJ1-5; 9 bases fit TRBD1. V lost 0 bases and J lost 9; bases outside the gene matches: 7. Per germline, CDR1 SGHRS and CDR2 YFSETQ. The length of the CDR3 is 15 residues. In DNA, the CDR3 is TGCGCCAGCAGCTTGGAGGGACAGGGAGGGGGGCCCCAGCATTTT. This translates into CASSLEGQGGGPQHF.

This clone was counted a single time. The chain recombines TRBV6-1 with TRBJ2-7, with TRBD1 identical over 9 bases. This CDR3 is 15 amino acids long. Germline CDR1 and CDR2: MNHNS and SASEGT. V lost 3 bases, J lost 1 base, and 4 bases stayed unmatched. The CDR3 sequence: CASSDGQGKSYEQYF. The CDR3 nucleotides are TGTGCCAGCAGTGACGGACAGGGGAAATCCTACGAGCAGTACTTC.

Only a few counts were recorded for this clone. The rearrangement uses TRBV6-5 and TRBJ1-2; the D gene is possibly TRBD1 (5 bases). V lost 6 bases and J lost 0, with 14 bases in between. Germline lookup yields CDR1 MNHEY and CDR2 SVGAGI. The CDR3 runs 15 residues. CDR3 nucleotides: TGTGCCAGCAGAACAGACAGCGCGACTAACTATGGCTACACCTTC. Encoded protein: CASRTDSATNYGYTF.

This sequence joins TRBV18 and TRBJ2-7; 9 bases line up with TRBD1. CDR1 is KGHSH, CDR2 LQKENI, per germline. Unmatched junction bases numbered 10, after V lost 3 bases and J lost 4 bases. The CDR3 covers 16 residues. The CDR3 bases are TGTGCCAGCTCACCCCCCCCCGGACAGGGGAGGTACGAGCAGTACTTC. This encodes CASSPPPGQGRYEQYF.